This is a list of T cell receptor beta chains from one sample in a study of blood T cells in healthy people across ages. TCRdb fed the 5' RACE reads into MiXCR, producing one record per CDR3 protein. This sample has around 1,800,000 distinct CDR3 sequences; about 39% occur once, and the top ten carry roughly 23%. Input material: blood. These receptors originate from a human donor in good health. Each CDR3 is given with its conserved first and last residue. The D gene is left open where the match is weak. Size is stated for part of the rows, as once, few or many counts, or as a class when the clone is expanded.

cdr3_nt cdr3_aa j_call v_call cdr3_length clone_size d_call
TGCAGTGCTAGGGTCCCAAGGGGGGAGCAGTACTTC CSARVPRGEQYF TRBJ2-7 TRBV20-1 12 NA NA
TGTGCCAGCAGTTTAGACCACAGGGGGACCCACGAGCAGTACTTC CASSLDHRGTHEQYF TRBJ2-7 TRBV28 15 NA TRBD1
TGCAGCGTTGCGATGGGCTATGGCTACACCTTC CSVAMGYGYTF TRBJ1-2 TRBV29-1 11 NA NA
TGTGCCAGCAGACCGGACACCCTTTACGAGCAGTACTTC CASRPDTLYEQYF TRBJ2-7 TRBV12-3/TRBV12-4 13 NA NA
TGTGCCATCAGTCTTAGGGCAGGAGATTACCAAGAGACCCAGTACTTC CAISLRAGDYQETQYF TRBJ2-5 TRBV10-3 16 few NA
TGTGCCTGGGGGAAAGTGCCCGAGACCCAGTACTTC CAWGKVPETQYF TRBJ2-5 TRBV30 12 NA NA
TGCAGTGCTAGAGATCGGAGGACAGGATCTACGAACACCGGGGAGCTGTTTTTT CSARDRRTGSTNTGELFF TRBJ2-2 TRBV20-1 18 NA TRBD1
TGTGCCAGCAGCCGGGGGACACCTCAACCCTACAATGAGCAGTTCTTC CASSRGTPQPYNEQFF TRBJ2-1 TRBV7-9 16 few NA
TGTGCTAGTGGTTTGGGGGTGGGGGGGCGCGGTCAGCCCCAGCATTTT CASGLGVGGRGQPQHF TRBJ1-5 TRBV12-5 16 NA NA
TGCAGTCCGGGTTCCCGCCCCGACTACGAGCAGTACTTC CSPGSRPDYEQYF TRBJ2-7 TRBV20-1 13 few NA
TGTGCTAGCCTGGTCGGGACACAATACAATGAGCAGTTCTTC CASLVGTQYNEQFF TRBJ2-1 TRBV12-5 14 few NA
TGTGCCAGCAACAACCCCGGACAGGATGAAGCTTTCTTT CASNNPGQDEAFF TRBJ1-1 TRBV9 13 NA TRBD1
TGTGCCAGCAGCCAAGGTTTCCCCCAAGGGGGCCATGAGCAGTTCTTC CASSQGFPQGGHEQFF TRBJ2-1 TRBV3-1 16 NA TRBD1
TGCGCCAGCAGCTTGGTGACTAGCAAGGGGAATGAGCAGTACTTC CASSLVTSKGNEQYF TRBJ2-5 TRBV5-1 15 NA TRBD2
TGCGCCAGCAGCCCGACGACGGTCCTCTCGGGTTCACCCCTCCACTTT CASSPTTVLSGSPLHF TRBJ1-6 TRBV5-1 16 NA NA
TGCAGTGTTCAACAGACAGAACATCAGCCCCAGCATTTT CSVQQTEHQPQHF TRBJ1-5 TRBV20-1 13 NA NA
TGCGCCAGCAGCTTGGCGGACAGGGGGGTTTACGAGCAGTTCTTC CASSLADRGVYEQFF TRBJ2-1 TRBV5-1 15 NA TRBD1
TGTGCCAGCAGCGTGGGGGGCGGGGCCAACGTCCTGACTTTC CASSVGGGANVLTF TRBJ2-6 TRBV7-2 14 NA NA
TGTGCCAGCAGCCGCGGACAGGGGAAGTACGAGCAGTACTTC CASSRGQGKYEQYF TRBJ2-7 TRBV7-6 14 few TRBD1
TGTGCCAGCAGTTACGGCGAGGGGGCGGACACTGAAGCTTTCTTT CASSYGEGADTEAFF TRBJ1-1 TRBV6-8 15 NA TRBD1
TGTGCCAGCAGATGGGTCGTTCCAACCGGTGGCTACACCTTC CASRWVVPTGGYTF TRBJ1-2 TRBV6-2/TRBV6-3 14 NA NA
TGTGCCAGCAGTTTGGCGCCAGGGGGTAGATGGGGGGCCAACGTCCTGACTTTC CASSLAPGGRWGANVLTF TRBJ2-6 TRBV12-3/TRBV12-4 18 NA TRBD1
TGTGCCAGCAGTGAAAGTGGTAGCCCCTACAATGAGCAGTTCTTC CASSESGSPYNEQFF TRBJ2-1 TRBV6-1 15 NA NA
TGTGCCAGGAAGGTACAGGGCAGGCACCACGAGCAGTACTTC CARKVQGRHHEQYF TRBJ2-7 TRBV21-1 14 NA NA
TGCGCCAGCAGCTTGTGGCAGAGCTCCTACGAGCAGTACTTC CASSLWQSSYEQYF TRBJ2-7 TRBV5-1 14 many NA
TGCGCCAGCAGCTTGGGACAGGGGCTTTGGGAGACCCAGTACTTC CASSLGQGLWETQYF TRBJ2-5 TRBV5-1 15 once TRBD1
TGTGCCGGCAGTTTACTACAGGGGGCCTATAATTCACCCCACCACTTT CAGSLLQGAYNSPHHF TRBJ1-6 TRBV27 16 NA TRBD1
TGCAGCGTCGCTGTGACAGGGGGGGGAGAAAAACTGTTTTTT CSVAVTGGGEKLFF TRBJ1-4 TRBV29-1 14 NA TRBD1
TGTGCCAGCAGCTTGAATTTTCCAAGCGATGCGGATACGCAGTATTTT CASSLNFPSDADTQYF TRBJ2-3 TRBV7-3 16 few NA
TGTGCCAGCAGCTTAACGCACTTTCAGGGGGTATTTGACTATGGCTACACCTTC CASSLTHFQGVFDYGYTF TRBJ1-2 TRBV11-2 18 few TRBD1
TGTGCCAGCAGCCCCGACAGGGAACCTCAGCCCCAGCATTTT CASSPDREPQPQHF TRBJ1-5 TRBV12-3/TRBV12-4 14 NA TRBD1
TGTGCCAGCAGTTTTTTCCCGGGGGCTCAAGCTAACTATGGCTACACCTTC CASSFFPGAQANYGYTF TRBJ1-2 TRBV12-3/TRBV12-4 17 few NA
TGTGCCAGCAGGCCGACCTTATCTTACAATGAGCAGTTCTTC CASRPTLSYNEQFF TRBJ2-1 TRBV7-2 14 NA NA
TGTGCCAGCAGCCAAGTGACGAGGATTCCCTACAATGAGCAGTTCTTC CASSQVTRIPYNEQFF TRBJ2-1 TRBV14 16 NA NA
TGTGCCAGCAGCGTAGCAGGGGTGGCAGATACGCGGTATTTT CASSVAGVADTRYF TRBJ2-3 TRBV9 14 NA NA
TGCAGTGCTAGAGATCGCCAGGGCATAAGTCAGCCCCAGCATTTT CSARDRQGISQPQHF TRBJ1-5 TRBV20-1 15 few NA
TGTGCCAGCAGCGCCCATTTATCTTCCGGGACACCTTCAGGGGCTTTCTTT CASSAHLSSGTPSGAFF TRBJ1-1 TRBV9 17 NA NA
TGCAGCGTTGACGAGGCAGGGTACTCCTATGGCTACACCTTC CSVDEAGYSYGYTF TRBJ1-2 TRBV29-1 14 NA NA
TGTGCCAGCAGCTCTCCGGGACACAAGTACTTC CASSSPGHKYF TRBJ2-7 TRBV7-9 11 few NA
TGTGCCAGCAGTGGGCTAGCGGGGGGGACCCAGTACTTC CASSGLAGGTQYF TRBJ2-5 TRBV6-2/TRBV6-3 13 NA TRBD2
TGTGCCAGCAGCCAGATCGGGACCGTTACCCTTAGCACAGATACGCAGTATTTT CASSQIGTVTLSTDTQYF TRBJ2-3 TRBV16 18 NA NA
TGTGCCAGCAGTGCCGGGGGGGGGTACCAAGAGTCCCAGTACTTC CASSAGGGYQESQYF TRBJ2-5 TRBV6-2/TRBV6-3 15 once TRBD2
TGTGCCATCAGTGATCAGCTTGCAACTAATGAAAAACTGTTTTTT CAISDQLATNEKLFF TRBJ1-4 TRBV10-3 15 NA NA
TGTGCCAGCAGCTACCATAGCGGGTTAGCCTACAATGAGCAGTTCTTC CASSYHSGLAYNEQFF TRBJ2-1 TRBV11-2 16 many TRBD2
TGTGCCAGCAGTTTAGCGGGAGAAGCCTACGAGCAGTACTTC CASSLAGEAYEQYF TRBJ2-7 TRBV7-2 14 many TRBD2
TGCAGCGTTGAGGCCGGGGTAGGGAACACTGAAGCTTTCTTT CSVEAGVGNTEAFF TRBJ1-1 TRBV29-1 14 NA NA
TGTGCCAGCAGCCAAGATCACCAGGGCTATGGCTACACCTTC CASSQDHQGYGYTF TRBJ1-2 TRBV3-1 14 NA NA
TGTGCCAGCAGCCCAGAAACGGCCCCTGTAAATGAGCAGTTCTTC CASSPETAPVNEQFF TRBJ2-1 TRBV7-7 15 NA NA
TGTGCCAGCAGTTTATATGTCAGGGCTGACTACGAGCAGTACTTC CASSLYVRADYEQYF TRBJ2-7 TRBV27 15 NA NA
TGTGCCAGCAGCTTAGGAGTAGCGGGGGGGTTACAAGAGACCCAGTACTTC CASSLGVAGGLQETQYF TRBJ2-5 TRBV7-6 17 NA TRBD2
TGTGTCAGCAGTTACTTGCCAGGTAGGACTGGTGAGCAGTTCTTC CVSSYLPGRTGEQFF TRBJ2-1 TRBV6-2/TRBV6-3 15 NA NA
TGCAGCGTTGATAAGGCGGGGGGCGCCTCCTATGGCTACACCTTC CSVDKAGGASYGYTF TRBJ1-2 TRBV29-1 15 few NA
TGTGCCAGCGGTTCGCAGGGTTGGTATGGCTACACCTTC CASGSQGWYGYTF TRBJ1-2 TRBV6-2/TRBV6-3 13 NA NA
TGTGCCACCAGTGCCTCCTCAGGGATGGACTCCTACAATGAGCAGTTCTTC CATSASSGMDSYNEQFF TRBJ2-1 TRBV24-1 17 NA NA
TGTGCCACCAGCAGAGAAAGGGGCTTCTATGGCTACACCTTC CATSRERGFYGYTF TRBJ1-2 TRBV15 14 NA NA
TGTGCCAGCAGCCAAGAAGGTGCAGAAAAACTGTTTTTT CASSQEGAEKLFF TRBJ1-4 TRBV4-2 13 NA NA
TGTGCCACGCCGCTTTGGGGGGGCGACGTAGATACGCAGTATTTT CATPLWGGDVDTQYF TRBJ2-3 TRBV5-4 15 few NA
TGTGCCAGCAGCTTACTAGGGACAGGCCGGGGAGAGACCCAGTACTTC CASSLLGTGRGETQYF TRBJ2-5 TRBV7-9 16 NA TRBD1
TGTGCCAGCAGCCAAACCGCACGTTCGTATGGCTACACCTTC CASSQTARSYGYTF TRBJ1-2 TRBV4-2 14 few NA
TGCGCCAGCAGCCAAGATTGGCATCGCTCTGAAGCTTTCTTT CASSQDWHRSEAFF TRBJ1-1 TRBV4-3 14 NA NA